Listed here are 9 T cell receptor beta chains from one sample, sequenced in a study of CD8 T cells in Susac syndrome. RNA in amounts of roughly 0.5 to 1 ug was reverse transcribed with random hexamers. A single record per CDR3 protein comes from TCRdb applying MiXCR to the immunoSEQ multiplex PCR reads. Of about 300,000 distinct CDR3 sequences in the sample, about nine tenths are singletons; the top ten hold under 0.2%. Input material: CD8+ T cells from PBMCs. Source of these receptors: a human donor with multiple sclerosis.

This chain's CDR3 is CASSLELAQTQYF. In nucleotides, the CDR3 is TGTGCCAGCAGCTTAGAGCTAGCACAGACCCAGTACTTC. The V gene is TRBV11-2, the J gene TRBJ2-5; TRBD2 might be the D (5 bases). Trimming pared 0 bases from V and 6 bases from J, leaving 8 bases between. This CDR3 is built from 13 residues. Germline lookup yields CDR1 SGHAT and CDR2 FQNNGV.

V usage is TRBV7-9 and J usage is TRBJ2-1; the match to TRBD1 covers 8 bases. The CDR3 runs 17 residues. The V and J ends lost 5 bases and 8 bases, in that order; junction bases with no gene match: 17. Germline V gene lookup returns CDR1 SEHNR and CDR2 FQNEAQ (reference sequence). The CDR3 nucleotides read TGTGCCAGCAGCCCCCGGGACAGGTTCCTTCCTTTCGATGAGCAGTTCTTC. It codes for CASSPRDRFLPFDEQFF.

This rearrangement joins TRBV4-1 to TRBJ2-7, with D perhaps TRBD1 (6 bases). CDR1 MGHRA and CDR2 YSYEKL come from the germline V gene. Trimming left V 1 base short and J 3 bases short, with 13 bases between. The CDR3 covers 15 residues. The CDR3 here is CASSQVRGTNYEQYF. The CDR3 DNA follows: TGCGCCAGCAGCCAAGTTCGAGGGACAAACTACGAGCAGTACTTC.

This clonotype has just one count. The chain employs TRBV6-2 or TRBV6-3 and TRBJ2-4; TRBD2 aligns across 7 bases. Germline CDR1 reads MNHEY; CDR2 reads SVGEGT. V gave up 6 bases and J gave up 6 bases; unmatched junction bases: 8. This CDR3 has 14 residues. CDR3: CASSLGLGRNIQYF. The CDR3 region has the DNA TGTGCCAGCAGCTTAGGACTAGGACGAAACATTCAGTACTTC.

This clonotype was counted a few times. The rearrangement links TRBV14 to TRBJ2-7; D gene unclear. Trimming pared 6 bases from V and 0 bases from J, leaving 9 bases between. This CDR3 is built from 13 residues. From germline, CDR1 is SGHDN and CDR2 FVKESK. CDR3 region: CASRGSLSYEQYF. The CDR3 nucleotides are TGTGCCAGCAGAGGGTCTCTCTCCTACGAGCAGTACTTC.

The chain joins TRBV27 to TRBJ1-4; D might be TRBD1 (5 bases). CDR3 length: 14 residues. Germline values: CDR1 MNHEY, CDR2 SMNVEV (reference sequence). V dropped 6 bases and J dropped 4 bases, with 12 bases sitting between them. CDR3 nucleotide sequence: TGTGCCAGCAGGCAGGGTGGAGGTAATGAAAAACTGTTTTTT. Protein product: CASRQGGGNEKLFF.

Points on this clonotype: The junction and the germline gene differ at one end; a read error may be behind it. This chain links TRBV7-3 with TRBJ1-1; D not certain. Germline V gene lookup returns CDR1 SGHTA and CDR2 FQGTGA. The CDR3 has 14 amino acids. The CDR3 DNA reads TGTGCCAGCATCTTAACGGGTGGTGACACTGAAGCTTTCTTT. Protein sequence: CASILTGGDTEAFF.

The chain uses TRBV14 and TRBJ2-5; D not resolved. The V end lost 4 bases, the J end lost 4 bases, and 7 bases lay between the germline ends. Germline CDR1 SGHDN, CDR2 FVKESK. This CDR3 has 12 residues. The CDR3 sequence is CASSRTGETQYF. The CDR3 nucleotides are TGTGCCAGCAGCCGGACGGGAGAGACCCAGTACTTC.

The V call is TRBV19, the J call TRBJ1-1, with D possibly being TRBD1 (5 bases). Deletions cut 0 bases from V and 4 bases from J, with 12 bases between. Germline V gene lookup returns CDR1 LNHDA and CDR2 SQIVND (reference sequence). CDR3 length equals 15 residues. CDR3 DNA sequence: TGTGCCAGTAGTATAGACGGAGGGGCCGGCACTGAAGCTTTCTTT. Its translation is CASSIDGGAGTEAFF. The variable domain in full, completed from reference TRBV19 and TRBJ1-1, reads DGGITQSPKYLFRKEGQNVTLSCEQNLNHDAMYWYRQDPGQGLRLIYYSQIVNDFQKGDIAEGYSVSREKKESFPLTVTSAQKNPTAFYLCASSIDGGAGTEAFFGQGTRLTVV.